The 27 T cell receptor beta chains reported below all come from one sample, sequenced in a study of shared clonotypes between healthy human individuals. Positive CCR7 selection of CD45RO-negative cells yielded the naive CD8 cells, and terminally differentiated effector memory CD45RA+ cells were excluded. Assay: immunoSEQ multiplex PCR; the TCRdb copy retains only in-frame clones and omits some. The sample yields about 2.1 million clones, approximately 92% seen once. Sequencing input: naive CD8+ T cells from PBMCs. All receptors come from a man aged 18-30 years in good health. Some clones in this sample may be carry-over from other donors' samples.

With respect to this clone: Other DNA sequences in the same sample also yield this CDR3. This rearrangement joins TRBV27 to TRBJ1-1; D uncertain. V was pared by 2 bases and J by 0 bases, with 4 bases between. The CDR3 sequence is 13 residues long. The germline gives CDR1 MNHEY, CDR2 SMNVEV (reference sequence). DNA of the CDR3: TGTGCCAGCAGTTTAGTCCTGAACACTGAAGCTTTCTTT. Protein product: CASSLVLNTEAFF.

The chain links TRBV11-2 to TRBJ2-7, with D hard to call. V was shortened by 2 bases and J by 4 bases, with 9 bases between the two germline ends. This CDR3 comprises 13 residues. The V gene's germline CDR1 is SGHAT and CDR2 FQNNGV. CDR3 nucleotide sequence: TGTGCCAGCAGCTTACCCTATCCGTACGAGCAGTACTTC. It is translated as CASSLPYPYEQYF.

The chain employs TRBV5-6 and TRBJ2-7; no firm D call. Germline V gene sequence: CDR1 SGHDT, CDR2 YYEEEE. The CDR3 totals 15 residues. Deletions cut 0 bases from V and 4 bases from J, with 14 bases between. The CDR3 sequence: CASSLVGSETYEQYF. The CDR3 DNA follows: TGTGCCAGCAGCTTGGTAGGGTCCGAGACTTACGAGCAGTACTTC.

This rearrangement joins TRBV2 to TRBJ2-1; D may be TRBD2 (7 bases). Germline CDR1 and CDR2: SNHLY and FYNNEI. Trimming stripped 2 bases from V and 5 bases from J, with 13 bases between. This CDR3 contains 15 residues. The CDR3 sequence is CASSEPGGRNNEQFF. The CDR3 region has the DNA TGTGCCAGCAGTGAACCCGGGGGGCGAAACAATGAGCAGTTCTTC. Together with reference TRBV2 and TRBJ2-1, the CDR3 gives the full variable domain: EPEVTQTPSHQVTQMGQEVILRCVPISNHLYFYWYRQILGQKVEFLVSFYNNEISEKSEIFDDQFSVERPDGSNFTLKIRSTKLEDSAMYFCASSEPGGRNNEQFFGPGTRLTVL.

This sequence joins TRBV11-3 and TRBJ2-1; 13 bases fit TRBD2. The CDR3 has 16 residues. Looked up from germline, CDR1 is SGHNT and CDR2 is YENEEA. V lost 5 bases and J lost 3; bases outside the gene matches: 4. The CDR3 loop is CASSPWTSGSYNEQFF. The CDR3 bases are TGTGCCAGCAGCCCCTGGACTAGCGGGAGCTACAATGAGCAGTTCTTC.

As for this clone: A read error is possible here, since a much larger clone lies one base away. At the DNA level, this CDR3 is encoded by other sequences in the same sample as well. The CDR3 DNA follows: TGTGCCAGCAGTATGGGACAGACCTACGAGCAGTACTTC. Translated: CASSMGQTYEQYF. The J gene is TRBJ2-7, the V gene TRBV27; the match to TRBD1 covers 7 bases. V gave up 5 bases and J gave up 2 bases; unmatched junction bases: 3. Germline-derived CDR1 and CDR2 are MNHEY and SMNVEV (reference sequence). CDR3 length: 13 residues.

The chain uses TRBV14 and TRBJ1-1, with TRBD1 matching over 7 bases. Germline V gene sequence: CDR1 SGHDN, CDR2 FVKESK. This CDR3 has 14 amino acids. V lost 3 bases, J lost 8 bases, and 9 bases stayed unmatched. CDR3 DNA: TGTGCCAGCAGCCACCCGGACAGGCCTAGGGAAGCTTTCTTT. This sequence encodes CASSHPDRPREAFF.

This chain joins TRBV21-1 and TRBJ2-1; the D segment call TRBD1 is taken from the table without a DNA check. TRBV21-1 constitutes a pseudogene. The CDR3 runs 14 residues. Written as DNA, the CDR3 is TGTGCCAGCAGCAAATTCAACAGACGGTATGAGCAGTTCTTC. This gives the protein CASSKFNRRYEQFF.

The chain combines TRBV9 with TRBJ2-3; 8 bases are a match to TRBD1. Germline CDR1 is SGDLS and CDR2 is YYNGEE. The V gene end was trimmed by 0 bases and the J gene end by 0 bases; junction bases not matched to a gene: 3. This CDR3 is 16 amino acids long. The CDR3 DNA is TGTGCCAGCAGCGTAGGGACAGGGTGGAGCACAGATACGCAGTATTTT. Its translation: CASSVGTGWSTDTQYF.

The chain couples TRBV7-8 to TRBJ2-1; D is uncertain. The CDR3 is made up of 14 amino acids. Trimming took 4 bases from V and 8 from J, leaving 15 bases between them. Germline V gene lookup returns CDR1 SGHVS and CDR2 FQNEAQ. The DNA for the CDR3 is TGTGCCAGCAGCTCCTTCCCGGGCAACGATGAGCAGTTCTTC. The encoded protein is CASSSFPGNDEQFF. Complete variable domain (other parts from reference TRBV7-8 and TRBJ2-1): GAGVSQSPRYKVAKRGQDVALRCDPISGHVSLFWYQQALGQGPEFLTYFQNEAQLDKSGLPSDRFFAERPEGSVSTLKIQRTQQEDSAVYLCASSSFPGNDEQFFGPGTRLTVL.

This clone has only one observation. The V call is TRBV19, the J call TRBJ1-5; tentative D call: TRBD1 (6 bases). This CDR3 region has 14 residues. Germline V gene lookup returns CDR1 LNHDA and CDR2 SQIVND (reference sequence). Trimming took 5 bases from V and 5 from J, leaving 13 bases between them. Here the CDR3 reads CASSVRDTYQPQHF. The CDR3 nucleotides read TGTGCCAGTAGTGTCCGGGACACCTATCAGCCCCAGCATTTT.

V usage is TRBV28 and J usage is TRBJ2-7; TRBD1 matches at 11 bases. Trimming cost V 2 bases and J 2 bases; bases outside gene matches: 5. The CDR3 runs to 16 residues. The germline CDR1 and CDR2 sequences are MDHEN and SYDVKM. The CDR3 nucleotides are TGTGCCAGCAGTTTACATGGGGGACAGGGGGCCTACGAGCAGTACTTC. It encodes CASSLHGGQGAYEQYF. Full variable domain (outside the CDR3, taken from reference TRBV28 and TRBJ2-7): DVKVTQSSRYLVKRTGEKVFLECVQDMDHENMFWYRQDPGLGLRLIYFSYDVKMKEKGDIPEGYSVSREKKERFSLILESASTNQTSMYLCASSLHGGQGAYEQYFGPGTRLTVT.

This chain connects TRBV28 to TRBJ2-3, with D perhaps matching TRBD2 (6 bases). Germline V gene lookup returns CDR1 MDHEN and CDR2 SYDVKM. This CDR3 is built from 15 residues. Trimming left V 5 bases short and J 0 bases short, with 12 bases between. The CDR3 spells CASSPGDPSTDTQYF. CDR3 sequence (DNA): TGTGCCAGCAGTCCGGGGGACCCGAGCACAGATACGCAGTATTTT. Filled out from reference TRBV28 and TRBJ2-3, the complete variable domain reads DVKVTQSSRYLVKRTGEKVFLECVQDMDHENMFWYRQDPGLGLRLIYFSYDVKMKEKGDIPEGYSVSREKKERFSLILESASTNQTSMYLCASSPGDPSTDTQYFGPGTRLTVL.

The CDR3 nucleotides are TGCGCCAGCAGCCAAGACCGTACGCACGAGCAGTTCTTC. Translating it yields CASSQDRTHEQFF. This sequence joins TRBV4-1 and TRBJ2-1; D is uncertain. This CDR3 spans 13 amino acids. The V end lost 0 bases, the J end lost 10 bases, and 10 bases lay between the germline ends. In germline, CDR1 is MGHRA, CDR2 YSYEKL.

The CDR3 DNA follows: TGTGCCAGCAGCTTAGGGGGTGATGTGGAGCTGTTTTTT. Translating it yields CASSLGGDVELFF. The rearrangement joins TRBV11-2 to TRBJ2-2; D uncertain. V gave up 1 base and J gave up 10 bases, with 10 bases separating them. This CDR3 has 13 residues. Germline loops: CDR1 SGHAT, CDR2 FQNNGV.

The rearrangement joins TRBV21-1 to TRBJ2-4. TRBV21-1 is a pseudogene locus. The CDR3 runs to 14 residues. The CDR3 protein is CASSKGGKKNIQYF. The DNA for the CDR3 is TGTGCCAGCAGCAAAGGGGGGAAAAAAAACATTCAGTACTTC.

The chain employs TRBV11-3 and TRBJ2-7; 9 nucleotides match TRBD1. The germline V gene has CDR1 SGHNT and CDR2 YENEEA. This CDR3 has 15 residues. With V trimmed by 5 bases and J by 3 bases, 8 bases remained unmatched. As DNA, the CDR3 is TGTGCCAGCAGCCCGGACGGGACAGGGAACTACGAGCAGTACTTC. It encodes CASSPDGTGNYEQYF.

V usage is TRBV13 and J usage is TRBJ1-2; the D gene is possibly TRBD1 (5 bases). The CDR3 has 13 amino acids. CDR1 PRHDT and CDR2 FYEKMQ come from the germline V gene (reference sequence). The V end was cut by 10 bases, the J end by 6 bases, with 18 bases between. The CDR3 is CATLTSGVHGYTF. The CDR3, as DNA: TGTGCCACCCTAACTTCGGGGGTCCATGGCTACACCTTC. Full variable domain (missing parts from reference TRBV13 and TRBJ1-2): AAGVIQSPRHLIKEKRETATLKCYPIPRHDTVYWYQQGPGQDPQFLISFYEKMQSDKGSIPDRFSAQQFSDYHSELNMSSLELGDSALYFCATLTSGVHGYTFGSGTRLTVV.

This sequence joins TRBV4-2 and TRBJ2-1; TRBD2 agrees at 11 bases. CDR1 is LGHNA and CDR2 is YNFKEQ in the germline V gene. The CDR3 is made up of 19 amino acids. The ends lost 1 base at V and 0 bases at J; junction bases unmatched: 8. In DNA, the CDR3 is TGTGCCAGCAGCCAAGTGGGGACTAGCGGACACCTCTCCTACAATGAGCAGTTCTTC. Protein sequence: CASSQVGTSGHLSYNEQFF.

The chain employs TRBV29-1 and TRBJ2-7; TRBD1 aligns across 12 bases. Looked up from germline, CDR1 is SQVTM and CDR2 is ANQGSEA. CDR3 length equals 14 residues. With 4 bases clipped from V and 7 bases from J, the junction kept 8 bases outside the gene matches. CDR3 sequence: CSVVGDRGLDEQYF. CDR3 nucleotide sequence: TGCAGCGTTGTAGGGGACAGGGGGCTGGATGAGCAGTACTTC.

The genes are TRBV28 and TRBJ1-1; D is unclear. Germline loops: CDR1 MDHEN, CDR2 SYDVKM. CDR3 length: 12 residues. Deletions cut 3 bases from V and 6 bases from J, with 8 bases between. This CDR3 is CASSFEFAEAFF. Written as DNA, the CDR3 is TGTGCCAGCAGTTTTGAGTTCGCTGAAGCTTTCTTT.

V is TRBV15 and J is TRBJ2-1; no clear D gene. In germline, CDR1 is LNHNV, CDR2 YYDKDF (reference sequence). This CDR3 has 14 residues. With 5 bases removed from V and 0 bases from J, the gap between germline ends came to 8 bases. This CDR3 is CATSSKSSYNEQFF. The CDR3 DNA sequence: TGTGCCACCAGCTCGAAAAGCTCCTACAATGAGCAGTTCTTC.

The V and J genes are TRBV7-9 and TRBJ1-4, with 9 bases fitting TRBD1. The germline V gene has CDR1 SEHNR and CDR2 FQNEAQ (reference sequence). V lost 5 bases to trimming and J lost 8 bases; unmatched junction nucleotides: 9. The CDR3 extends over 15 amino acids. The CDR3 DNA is TGTGCCAGCAGCCGACGGACAGGGGAGGACGAAAAACTGTTTTTT. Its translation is CASSRRTGEDEKLFF.

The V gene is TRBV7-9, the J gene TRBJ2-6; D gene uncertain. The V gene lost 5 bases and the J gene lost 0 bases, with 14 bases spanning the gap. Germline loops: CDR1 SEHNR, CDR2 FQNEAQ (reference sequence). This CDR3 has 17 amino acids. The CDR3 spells CASSSRVPVSGANVLTF. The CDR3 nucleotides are TGTGCCAGCAGCAGCCGGGTCCCCGTCTCTGGGGCCAACGTCCTGACTTTC.

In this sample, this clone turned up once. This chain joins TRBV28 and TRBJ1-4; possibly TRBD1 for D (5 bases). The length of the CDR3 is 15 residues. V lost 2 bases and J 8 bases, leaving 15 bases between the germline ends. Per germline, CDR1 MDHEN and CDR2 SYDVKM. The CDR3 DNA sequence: TGTGCCAGCAGTTTAGGGGCCCTTGATAACGAAAAACTGTTTTTT. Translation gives CASSLGALDNEKLFF. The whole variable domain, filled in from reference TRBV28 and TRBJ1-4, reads DVKVTQSSRYLVKRTGEKVFLECVQDMDHENMFWYRQDPGLGLRLIYFSYDVKMKEKGDIPEGYSVSREKKERFSLILESASTNQTSMYLCASSLGALDNEKLFFGSGTQLSVL.

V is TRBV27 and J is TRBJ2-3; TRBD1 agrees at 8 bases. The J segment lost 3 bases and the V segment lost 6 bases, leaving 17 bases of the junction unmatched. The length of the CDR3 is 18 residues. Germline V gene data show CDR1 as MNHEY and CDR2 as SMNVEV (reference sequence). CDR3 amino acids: CASRQDESGGGWTDTQYF. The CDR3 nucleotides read TGTGCCAGCAGACAAGATGAGTCAGGGGGCGGATGGACAGATACGCAGTATTTT.

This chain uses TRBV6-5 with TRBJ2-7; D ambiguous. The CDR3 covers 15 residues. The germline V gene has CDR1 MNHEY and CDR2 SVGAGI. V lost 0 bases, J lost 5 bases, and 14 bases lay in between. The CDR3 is CASSYSGSPRDEQYF. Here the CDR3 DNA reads TGTGCCAGCAGTTACTCCGGCAGCCCAAGGGACGAGCAGTACTTC.